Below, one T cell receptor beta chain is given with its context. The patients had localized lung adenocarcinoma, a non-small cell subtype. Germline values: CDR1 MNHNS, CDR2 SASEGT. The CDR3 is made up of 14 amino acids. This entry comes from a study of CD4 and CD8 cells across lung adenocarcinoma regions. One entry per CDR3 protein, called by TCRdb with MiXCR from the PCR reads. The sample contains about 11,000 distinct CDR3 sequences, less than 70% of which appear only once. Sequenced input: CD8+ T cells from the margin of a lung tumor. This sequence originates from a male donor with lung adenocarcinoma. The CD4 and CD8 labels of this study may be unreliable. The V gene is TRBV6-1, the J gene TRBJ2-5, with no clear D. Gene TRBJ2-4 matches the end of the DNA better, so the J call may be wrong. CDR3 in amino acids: CASNTGRQRDIQYF. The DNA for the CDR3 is TGTGCCAGCAACACTGGCCGTCAGCGAGACATTCAGTACTTC.